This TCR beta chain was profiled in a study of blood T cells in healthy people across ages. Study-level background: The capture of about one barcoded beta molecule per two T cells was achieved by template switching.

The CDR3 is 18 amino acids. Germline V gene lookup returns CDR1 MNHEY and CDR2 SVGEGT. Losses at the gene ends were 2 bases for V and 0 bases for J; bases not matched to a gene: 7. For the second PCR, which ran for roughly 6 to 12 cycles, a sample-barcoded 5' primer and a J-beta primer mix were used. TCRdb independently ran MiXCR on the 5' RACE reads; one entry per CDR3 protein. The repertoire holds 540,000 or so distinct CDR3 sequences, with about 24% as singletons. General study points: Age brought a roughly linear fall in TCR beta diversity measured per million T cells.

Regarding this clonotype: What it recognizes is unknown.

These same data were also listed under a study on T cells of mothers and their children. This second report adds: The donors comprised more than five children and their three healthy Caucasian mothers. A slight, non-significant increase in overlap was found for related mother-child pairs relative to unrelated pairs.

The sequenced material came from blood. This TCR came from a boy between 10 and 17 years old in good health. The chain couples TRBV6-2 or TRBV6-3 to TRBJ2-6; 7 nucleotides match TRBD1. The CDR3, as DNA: TGTGCCAGCAGTTACGGCGACAGGGTGAACTCTGGGGCCAACGTCCTGACTTTC. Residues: CASSYGDRVNSGANVLTF.